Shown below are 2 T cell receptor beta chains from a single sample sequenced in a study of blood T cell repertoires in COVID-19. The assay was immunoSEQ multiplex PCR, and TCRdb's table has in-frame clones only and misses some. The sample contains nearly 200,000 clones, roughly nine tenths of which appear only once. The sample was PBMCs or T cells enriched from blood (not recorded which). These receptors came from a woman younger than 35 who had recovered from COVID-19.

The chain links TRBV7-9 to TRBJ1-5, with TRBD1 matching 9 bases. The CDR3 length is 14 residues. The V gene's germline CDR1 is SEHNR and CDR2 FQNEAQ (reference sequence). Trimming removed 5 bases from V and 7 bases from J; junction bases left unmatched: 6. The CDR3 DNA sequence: TGTGCCAGCAGCGCCGGGACAGGGAGACAGCCCCAGCATTTT. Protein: CASSAGTGRQPQHF. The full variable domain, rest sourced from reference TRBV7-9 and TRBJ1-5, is DTGVSQNPRHKITKRGQNVTFRCDPISEHNRLYWYRQTLGQGPEFLTYFQNEAQLEKSRLLSDRFSAERPKGSFSTLEIQRTEQGDSAMYLCASSAGTGRQPQHFGDGTRLSIL.

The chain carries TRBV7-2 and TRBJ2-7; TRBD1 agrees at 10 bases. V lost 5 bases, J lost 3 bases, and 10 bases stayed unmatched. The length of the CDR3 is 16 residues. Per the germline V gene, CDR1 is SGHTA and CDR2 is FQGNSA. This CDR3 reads CASSPSSGTGVYEQYF. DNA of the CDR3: TGTGCCAGCAGCCCAAGCTCCGGGACAGGGGTCTACGAGCAGTACTTC. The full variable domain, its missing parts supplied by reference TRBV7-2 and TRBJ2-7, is GAGVSQSPSNKVTEKGKDVELRCDPISGHTALYWYRQSLGQGLEFLIYFQGNSAPDKSGLPSDRFSAERTGGSVSTLTIQRTQQEDSAVYLCASSPSSGTGVYEQYFGPGTRLTVT.